One sample yielded the 32 T cell receptor beta chains listed below, sequenced in a study of tumor-infiltrating lymphocytes in primary liver carcinoma. The researchers produced TCR beta cDNA from around 500 ng total RNA with a constant-region primer. What produced the TCR beta libraries was three nested multiplex PCR rounds using slightly modified ARM-PCR. Two initial PCR rounds of approximately 10 cycles each paired TRBV1-TRBV30 forward primers with a C-beta reverse primer. TCRdb recomputed calls from the multiplex PCR reads with MiXCR, one row per CDR3 protein. Seen here are more than 150,000 distinct CDR3 sequences, over 45% observed once, and the top ten hold approximately 67%. Alongside blood RNA obtained from unsorted whole blood, germline DNA was also extracted. Specimen: peripheral blood. The receptors derive from a man aged 35 to 55 with primary liver carcinoma and hepatitis B virus infection.

As for this clonotype: A much larger clonotype is one base distant, so this may be a read error. This sequence joins TRBV29-1 and TRBJ1-1; 7 bases match TRBD1. Per the germline V gene, CDR1 is SQVTM and CDR2 is ANQGSEA. The CDR3 totals 12 residues. CDR3 DNA sequence: TGCGGCGCGGGACAGTTGAACACTGAAGCTTTCTTT. Its protein product is CGAGQLNTEAFF.

The chain uses TRBV6-1 and TRBJ2-5; D call uncertain. The germline V and J ends were trimmed by 2 bases and 4 bases, with 11 bases remaining between them. The CDR3 runs to 14 residues. CDR1 MNHNS and CDR2 SASEGT come from the germline V gene. Here the CDR3 reads CASSESGFGETQYF. The DNA for the CDR3 is TGTGCCAGCAGTGAATCGGGTTTTGGAGAGACCCAGTACTTC.

This chain uses TRBV6-1 with TRBJ1-1; possible D gene TRBD1, 6 bases. The V gene's germline CDR1 is MNHNS and CDR2 SASEGT. V was pared by 6 bases and J by 3 bases, with 17 bases between. The CDR3 totals 15 residues. The CDR3 region has the DNA TGTGCCAGCAGCGTGACCGACGGGGGGCACACTGAAGCTTTCTTT. This codes for CASSVTDGGHTEAFF.

CDR3 loop: CASSRGGDRPQHF. The CDR3 DNA reads TGTGCCAGCAGCCGTGGGGGGGACCGGCCCCAGCATTTT. The J gene is TRBJ1-5, the V gene TRBV5-6; a possible D gene is TRBD1 (5 bases). V lost 4 bases, J lost 9 bases, and 14 bases lay in between. Germline-derived CDR1 and CDR2 are SGHDT and YYEEEE. CDR3 length: 13 amino acids.

V and J are TRBV28 and TRBJ2-1, with 7 nucleotides matching TRBD2. Germline values: CDR1 MDHEN, CDR2 SYDVKM. The CDR3 covers 13 residues. The V segment lost 2 bases and the J segment 12 bases; nucleotides outside the gene matches: 7. This CDR3 is CASSLRVERGQFF. The CDR3 DNA reads as TGTGCCAGCAGTTTACGAGTTGAGCGGGGGCAGTTCTTC.

CDR3 sequence (DNA): TGTGCCAGCACCAAAGGGGACAGGGGGTACGAGCAGTACTTC. As protein: CASTKGDRGYEQYF. V and J are TRBV28 and TRBJ2-7; TRBD1 aligns across 11 bases. Germline V gene lookup returns CDR1 MDHEN and CDR2 SYDVKM. The CDR3 is 14 residues long. J lost 4 bases, V lost 7 bases, and 6 bases had no gene match.

For this clonotype: This clone may be a read error of a much larger clone one base away. The gene calls are TRBV11-2 and TRBJ2-1, with TRBD1 identical over 7 bases. The CDR3 extends over 17 amino acids. Unmatched junction bases numbered 10, after V lost 1 base and J lost 4 bases. Germline loops: CDR1 SGHAT, CDR2 FQNNGV. CDR3 sequence (DNA): TGTGCCAGCAGCTTAGGGTTATTGACAGGGACATACAATGAGCAGTTCTTC. Its translation is CASSLGLLTGTYNEQFF.

The table lists this clonotype with a few counts. The V gene is TRBV4-2, the J gene TRBJ2-7, with 10 bases that match TRBD2. The CDR3 has 14 residues. CDR1 and CDR2 (germline): LGHNA, YNFKEQ. Losses at the gene ends were 8 bases for V and 2 bases for J; bases not matched to a gene: 6. The CDR3 reads CASRPAGGPYEQYF. The CDR3 DNA follows: TGTGCCAGCCGACCAGCGGGAGGGCCCTACGAGCAGTACTTC.

This clonotype was counted only a few times. Germline and junction disagree at one end, which may indicate a read error. Written as DNA, the CDR3 is TGTGCCATCAGTGACCGGACTAGCCCCCTGGCAGATACACAGTATTTT. Its protein product is CAISDRTSPLADTQYF. The rearrangement links TRBV10-3 to TRBJ2-3; 8 bases are shared with TRBD2. The CDR3 spans 16 residues. The germline CDR1 and CDR2 sequences are ENHRY and SYGVKD.

The genes are TRBV28 and TRBJ1-5; D remains ambiguous. V was shortened by 5 bases and J by 4 bases, with 15 bases between the two germline ends. This CDR3 has 15 amino acids. Germline V gene data show CDR1 as MDHEN and CDR2 as SYDVKM. The CDR3 spells CASSTAGSLNQPQHF. The CDR3 DNA reads as TGTGCCAGCAGTACCGCCGGGAGCCTTAATCAGCCCCAGCATTTT. The complete variable domain, with remaining parts taken from reference TRBV28 and TRBJ1-5, reads DVKVTQSSRYLVKRTGEKVFLECVQDMDHENMFWYRQDPGLGLRLIYFSYDVKMKEKGDIPEGYSVSREKKERFSLILESASTNQTSMYLCASSTAGSLNQPQHFGDGTRLSIL.

The V and J genes are TRBV6-1 and TRBJ2-3, with D hard to call. This CDR3 spans 14 amino acids. The ends were cut back, 3 bases at V and 3 bases at J, with 10 bases in the middle. Germline-derived CDR1 and CDR2 are MNHNS and SASEGT. The chain's CDR3 is CASSEGGPTDTQYF. The CDR3, as DNA: TGTGCCAGCAGTGAGGGTGGGCCTACAGATACGCAGTATTTT.

Many counts were recorded for this clonotype. V gene TRBV11-2 combines with J gene TRBJ1-3, with D possibly being TRBD1 (6 bases). Germline V gene lookup returns CDR1 SGHAT and CDR2 FQNNGV. The length of the CDR3 is 14 residues. Deletions cut 3 bases from V and 2 bases from J, with 8 bases between. The CDR3 nucleotides read TGTGCCAGCAGCTTGGGGGGGCCTGGAAACACCATATATTTT. Protein product: CASSLGGPGNTIYF.

The chain links TRBV28 to TRBJ2-1; 7 positions match TRBD1. The V segment lost 4 bases and the J segment 0 bases; nucleotides outside the gene matches: 6. This CDR3 spans 16 amino acids. The germline V gene has CDR1 MDHEN and CDR2 SYDVKM. The CDR3 DNA reads as TGTGCCAGCAGTTCCCCGACAGGGAGCTCCTACAATGAGCAGTTCTTC. Its translation: CASSSPTGSSYNEQFF. Full variable domain (outside the CDR3, taken from reference TRBV28 and TRBJ2-1): DVKVTQSSRYLVKRTGEKVFLECVQDMDHENMFWYRQDPGLGLRLIYFSYDVKMKEKGDIPEGYSVSREKKERFSLILESASTNQTSMYLCASSSPTGSSYNEQFFGPGTRLTVL.

The V gene is TRBV29-1, the J gene TRBJ1-1; D gene uncertain. Trimming took 6 bases from V and 0 from J, leaving 17 bases between them. The CDR3 covers 15 residues. The germline V gene encodes CDR1 SQVTM and CDR2 ANQGSEA. CDR3 sequence reads: CSVAVGAQMNTEAFF. The CDR3 DNA reads TGCAGCGTCGCAGTAGGAGCCCAAATGAACACTGAAGCTTTCTTT.

A remark on this clonotype: Possible read error: a much larger clone is one base away. This chain joins TRBV29-1 and TRBJ1-1; 7 nucleotides agree with TRBD1. V trimming: 7 bases; J trimming: 0 bases; junction bases outside the gene matches: 2. Germline V lookup: CDR1 SQVTM, CDR2 ANQGSEA. The CDR3 has 12 amino acids. The CDR3 DNA sequence: TGCAGCGAGGGACAGTTGAACACTGAAGCTTTCTTT. Amino acids: CSEGQLNTEAFF.

This clonotype appeared a single time. V is TRBV11-2 and J is TRBJ2-2, with D possibly TRBD2 on 5 matching bases. The length of the CDR3 is 15 residues. Trimming took off 5 bases at V and 6 bases at J, with 16 bases between the two ends. Germline V gene data show CDR1 as SGHAT and CDR2 as FQNNGV. CDR3 bases: TGTGCCAGCAGCCCTTTTGGAGGAGGCGCCGGGGAGCTGTTTTTT. The encoded protein is CASSPFGGGAGELFF.

This clonotype was seen ten or more times. The chain employs TRBV11-2 and TRBJ1-2; D is unclear. The CDR3 consists of 13 residues. V lost 5 bases to trimming and J lost 6 bases, with 13 bases between them. Germline values: CDR1 SGHAT, CDR2 FQNNGV. This CDR3 is CASSLRRDDGYTF. CDR3 nucleotide sequence: TGTGCCAGCAGCCTCCGCCGGGATGATGGCTACACCTTC.

About this clonotype itself: A junction end diverges from the germline sequence, so it may reflect a read error. J is TRBJ2-1 and V is TRBV11-1; 12 positions agree with TRBD2. This CDR3 contains 17 residues. Germline CDR1 reads SGHAT; CDR2 reads FQDESV (reference sequence). The CDR3 sequence: CASSSWTSGNSYNEQFF. In DNA, the CDR3 is TGTGCCAGCAGCTCCTGGACTAGCGGGAACTCCTATAATGAGCAGTTCTTC.

The chain recombines TRBV29-1 with TRBJ2-7; tentatively, D is TRBD1 (5 bases). The V gene lost 0 bases and the J gene lost 2 bases, with 8 bases spanning the gap. CDR1 is SQVTM and CDR2 is ANQGSEA in the germline V gene. CDR3 size: 13 residues. The CDR3 spells CSVEDQGPYEQYF. In DNA form, the CDR3 reads TGCAGCGTTGAAGATCAGGGTCCCTACGAGCAGTACTTC.

A word on this clonotype: Germline is not matched at one junction end, which may reflect a read error. The J gene is TRBJ1-5, the V gene TRBV11-2; 7 bases line up with TRBD1. The CDR3 contains 15 residues. Looked up from germline, CDR1 is SGHAT and CDR2 is FQNNGV. DNA for the CDR3: TGTGCCGGCAGTGACAGGGTGGGGGGTAATCAGCCCCAGCATTTT. It is translated as CAGSDRVGGNQPQHF.

This rearrangement joins TRBV5-1 to TRBJ2-7; 8 nucleotides agree with TRBD1. This CDR3 contains 15 residues. The J segment lost 2 bases and the V segment lost 6 bases, leaving 10 bases of the junction unmatched. CDR1 and CDR2 from the germline V gene are SGHRS and YFSETQ. CDR3: CASTDRVLSPYEQYF. The CDR3 bases are TGCGCCAGCACGGACAGGGTCCTAAGCCCCTACGAGCAGTACTTC.

With regard to this clonotype: A much larger clonotype is one base distant, so this may be a read error. The V and J genes are TRBV29-1 and TRBJ2-7, with D perhaps matching TRBD2 (6 bases). V shed 1 base and J shed 0 bases, with 13 bases lying between them. The germline V gene has CDR1 SQVTM and CDR2 ANQGSEA. The CDR3 totals 15 residues. CDR3 bases: TGCAGCGTTGAAGTGGAGGGATACAGCTCCTACGAGCAGTACTTC. It codes for CSVEVEGYSSYEQYF.

Written as DNA, the CDR3 is TGCGCCAGCAGCTTAGAGAGGACTAGCGGGACCCACAATGAGCAGTTCTTC. As protein: CASSLERTSGTHNEQFF. V is TRBV5-1 and J is TRBJ2-7; TRBD2 agrees at 12 bases. The DNA end is more similar to TRBJ2-1, so the J call may be wrong. The germline CDR1 and CDR2 sequences are SGHRS and YFSETQ. This CDR3 has 17 residues.

The rearrangement joins TRBV6-1 to TRBJ2-4, with a possible D match to TRBD1 (6 bases). This CDR3 contains 14 residues. The V end was cut by 9 bases, the J end by 2 bases, with 14 bases between. Germline assignment: CDR1 MNHNS and CDR2 SASEGT. This CDR3 is CASSPQGTKNIQYF. The CDR3 DNA reads TGTGCCAGTAGCCCCCAGGGGACCAAAAACATTCAGTACTTC.

The chain joins TRBV11-2 to TRBJ2-7, with 9 bases that match TRBD1. Trimming at V came to 6 bases and at J to 3 bases, leaving 6 bases not matched to a gene. CDR1 is SGHAT, CDR2 FQNNGV, per germline. CDR3 size: 14 residues. The CDR3 loop is CASRVTGGYYEQYF. The CDR3 region has the DNA TGTGCCAGCAGAGTTACAGGGGGCTACTACGAGCAGTACTTC.

Turning to this clonotype: Since no conserved phenylalanine or tryptophan closes the CDR3, a read error is the likely cause. The V and J genes are TRBV4-1 and TRBJ1-2; 7 bases are a match to TRBD1. This CDR3 contains 15 residues. The junction had 5 bases not matched to a gene; V was cut back by 0 bases and J by 4 bases. The germline V gene encodes CDR1 MGHRA and CDR2 YSYEKL. The CDR3 DNA sequence: TGCGCCAGCAGCCAAGATAAGGGGGCGCGCTATGGCTACACCTCC. Translated: CASSQDKGARYGYTS.

V is TRBV6-5 and J is TRBJ2-7; no firm D call. Germline V gene sequence: CDR1 MNHEY, CDR2 SVGAGI. The CDR3 is made up of 13 amino acids. V dropped 7 bases and J dropped 0 bases, with 10 bases sitting between them. In DNA, the CDR3 is TGTGCCAGCAAGGTCGGAAGCTCCTACGAGCAGTACTTC. It translates to CASKVGSSYEQYF.

This clonotype was picked up a small number of times. CDR3 DNA sequence: TGTGCCAGCAGCAGCTGGGACAGGGGGTTCGGTGGCTACACCTTC. This codes for CASSSWDRGFGGYTF. The genes are TRBV6-5 and TRBJ1-2; 11 nucleotides agree with TRBD1. The CDR3 covers 15 residues. V shed 6 bases, J shed 7 bases, and the junction held 10 bases outside the gene matches. Germline V CDR1 and CDR2: MNHEY, SVGAGI.

By share of the sample, this clonotype is medium-sized. The CDR3 nucleotides read TGTGCCAGCAGCTTAGGCGGGGGTCACCTTCTAGAGCAGTACTTC. Translation gives CASSLGGGHLLEQYF. The chain couples TRBV11-2 to TRBJ2-7, with 7 bases matching TRBD2. Germline CDR1 reads SGHAT; CDR2 reads FQNNGV. Trimming took 1 base from V and 7 from J; bases not matched to a gene: 10. This CDR3 spans 15 amino acids.

Comment on this clonotype: A much larger clone differs by one base, so this may be a read error. V gene TRBV11-1 combines with J gene TRBJ2-3; 12 bases match TRBD2. Germline V gene sequence: CDR1 SGHAT, CDR2 FQDESV (reference sequence). The CDR3 sequence is 20 residues long. DNA for the CDR3: TGTGCCAGCAGCCTCAGTAGGCTAGCGGGAGGGCCGGGTTTGACAGATACGAAGTATTTT. Translating it yields CASSLSRLAGGPGLTDTKYF.

The V and J genes are TRBV7-8 and TRBJ2-7; D gene uncertain. The CDR3 sequence is 11 residues long. Per germline, CDR1 SGHVS and CDR2 FQNEAQ. V was clipped by 4 bases and J by 7 bases, with 8 bases between them. Here the CDR3 reads CASSSKTEQYF. Here the CDR3 DNA reads TGTGCCAGCAGCTCAAAGACAGAGCAGTACTTC.

This clonotype was seen at least ten times. V usage is TRBV11-2 and J usage is TRBJ2-5; D may be TRBD1 or TRBD2 (5 bases each). The V gene's germline CDR1 is SGHAT and CDR2 FQNNGV. Trimming removed 0 bases from V and 4 bases from J, with 6 bases in between. This CDR3 has 13 amino acids. The CDR3 spells CASSLEGVETQYF. The CDR3 DNA reads TGTGCCAGCAGCTTAGAGGGGGTAGAGACCCAGTACTTC.